The following is a T cell receptor (beta chain) sequence with its context. Its antigen remains unidentified. Through template switching, a universal primer site was introduced, and the cDNA contained unique molecular identifiers. Via MiXCR, TCRdb re-called the 5' RACE reads, giving one row per CDR3 protein. The data contain fewer than 800,000 distinct CDR3 sequences, roughly 7.1% of them singletons. This specimen comes from a study of identical twins. Study-level results: Cord blood beta clonotypes present at high abundance carried fewer insertions; no such pattern appeared in memory repertoires.

Trimming removed 7 bases from V and 4 bases from J, with 18 bases in between. Germline CDR1 and CDR2: SGHRS and YFSETQ. The CDR3 totals 15 residues. The same data also went into a second study, on yellow fever vaccine responses in identical twins.

The sample consisted of PBMCs. The receptor's source is a woman younger than 30 in good health. The V call is TRBV5-1, the J call TRBJ2-1; weak D call: TRBD1 (5 bases). The CDR3: CASRSGQGGYNEQFF. The DNA of the CDR3 is TGCGCCAGCCGGTCCGGCCAGGGTGGATACAATGAGCAGTTCTTC.